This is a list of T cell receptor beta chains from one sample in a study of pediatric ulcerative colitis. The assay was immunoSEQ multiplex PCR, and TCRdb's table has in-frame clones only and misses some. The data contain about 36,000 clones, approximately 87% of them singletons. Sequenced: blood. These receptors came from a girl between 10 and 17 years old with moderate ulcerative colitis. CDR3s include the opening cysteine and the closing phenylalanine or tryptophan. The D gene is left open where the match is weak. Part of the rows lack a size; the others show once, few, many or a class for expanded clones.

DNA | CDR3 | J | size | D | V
TGTGCCAGCAGCTTAGCCCTCCGGCGGAAGCAGTACTTC | CASSLALRRKQYF | TRBJ2-7 | few | NA | TRBV11-2
NA | CASGFGNGNTEAFF | TRBJ1-1 | NA | NA | TRBV12-5
TGTGCCAGCCCCGGGGACACCGACTACGAGCAGTACTTC | CASPGDTDYEQYF | TRBJ2-7 | NA | NA | TRBV21-1
TGTGCCAGCAGCCTTGGGACTAGCGGGGGATACAATGAGCAGTTCTTC | CASSLGTSGGYNEQFF | TRBJ2-1 | NA | TRBD2 | TRBV7-3
TGTGCCATCAGTGAGTCGGTTCAGGCTGGAAACACCATATATTTT | CAISESVQAGNTIYF | TRBJ1-3 | NA | NA | TRBV10-3
TGTGCCAGCAGTGAAAACCCTGGGACAGGGGCCTACGAGCAGTACTTC | CASSENPGTGAYEQYF | TRBJ2-7 | NA | TRBD1 | TRBV6-1
TGTGCCAGCAGTGTATGGCCGGTCTTCGGCTACACCTTC | CASSVWPVFGYTF | TRBJ1-2 | few | NA | TRBV2
TGTGCCAGCAGCCCTAACTGGGGGGCCACAGATACGCAGTATTTT | CASSPNWGATDTQYF | TRBJ2-3 | NA | NA | TRBV7-3
TGTGCCAGCAGTGAAGGGGACGGCCATCAGCCCCAGCATTTT | CASSEGDGHQPQHF | TRBJ1-5 | few | NA | TRBV6-1
TGTGCCAGCAGCGTGGACGGCCTCGCCTACGAGCAGTACTTC | CASSVDGLAYEQYF | TRBJ2-7 | NA | NA | TRBV5-4
TGCGCCAGCAGCTTATCCCCCCTAGCGGGGGGCTACAATGAGCAGTTCTTC | CASSLSPLAGGYNEQFF | TRBJ2-1 | few | TRBD2 | TRBV5-1
TGTGCCAGCAGGTTAGAGGCTTTCTTTAAGGCAGATACGCAGTATTTT | CASRLEAFFKADTQYF | TRBJ2-3 | NA | NA | TRBV27
TGTGCCAGCACCTGGGGGGAAAGAGCGCAGTATTTT | CASTWGERAQYF | TRBJ2-3 | NA | NA | TRBV6-6
TGTGCCAGCAGCCAAGCGGGCCGGGAGACCCAGTACTTC | CASSQAGRETQYF | TRBJ2-5 | NA | NA | TRBV4-2
TGTGCCAGCTTATCAGGACTAGGGGCAAACATTCAGTACTTC | CASLSGLGANIQYF | TRBJ2-4 | NA | TRBD2 | TRBV27
TGTGCCAGTAGAAGGGCGGTGAACACTGAAGCTTTCTTT | CASRRAVNTEAFF | TRBJ1-1 | NA | NA | TRBV19
TGTGCTAGTGGTTTGGGGGTCACTGAAGCTTTCTTT | CASGLGVTEAFF | TRBJ1-1 | NA | NA | TRBV12-5
TGTGCCAGTAGTATAGGAGGGTTCCTCAGGAGCACTGAAGCTTTCTTT | CASSIGGFLRSTEAFF | TRBJ1-1 | NA | NA | TRBV19
TGTGCCAGCAGCCAAAATAGGGCAGTCAATTCACCCCTCCACTTT | CASSQNRAVNSPLHF | TRBJ1-6 | NA | NA | TRBV5-4
TGTGCCAGCGGGATTGGACGCAGTAATGAAAAACTGTTTTTT | CASGIGRSNEKLFF | TRBJ1-4 | NA | NA | TRBV6-5
TGCGCCAGCAGCTTGGGAATCACAGATACGCAGTATTTT | CASSLGITDTQYF | TRBJ2-3 | NA | NA | TRBV5-1
TGTGCCAGCAGCTCCGAGACAGGGTTTGAGTTCTTC | CASSSETGFEFF | TRBJ2-1 | NA | TRBD1 | TRBV5-6
TGTGCCAGCAGCTTAGGTCTCGGGGATGAGCAGTTCTTC | CASSLGLGDEQFF | TRBJ2-1 | few | NA | TRBV7-9
TGTGCCAGTAGTGGGCTCACCCTGACCAAAAACATTCAGTACTTC | CASSGLTLTKNIQYF | TRBJ2-4 | NA | NA | TRBV19
TGTGCCAGCAGTTTGTGGACTAGCGGGAGTGGGCCAGAGACCCAGTACTTC | CASSLWTSGSGPETQYF | TRBJ2-5 | NA | TRBD2 | TRBV28
TGCGCCAGCAGCTTGGCTCCCACAGCGGGAACGAGCACAGATACGCAGTATTTT | CASSLAPTAGTSTDTQYF | TRBJ2-3 | NA | TRBD2 | TRBV5-1
TGCGCCAGCAGCCAAGCGACCGGTGGGTACGAGCAGTACTTC | CASSQATGGYEQYF | TRBJ2-7 | NA | NA | TRBV4-3
TGTGCCAGCATTAGCCCCCTAGCGGGGGCTACTGGGGCCAACGTCCTGACTTTC | CASISPLAGATGANVLTF | TRBJ2-6 | NA | TRBD2 | TRBV7-9
TGTGCCTGGAGTGTACCGGGTTACGATACGCAGTATTTT | CAWSVPGYDTQYF | TRBJ2-3 | NA | NA | TRBV30
TGTGCCAGCAGCTTAGAGGTGGGAGGGATTTACAATGAGCAGTTCTTC | CASSLEVGGIYNEQFF | TRBJ2-1 | NA | TRBD2 | TRBV7-9
TGTGCCAGCAGCCTTAGTGGGGGGTCGGCCAAAAACATTCAGTACTTC | CASSLSGGSAKNIQYF | TRBJ2-4 | NA | NA | TRBV9
TGTGCCAGCAGCTCCCCGGGACAGGGGGGCGAGACCCAGTACTTC | CASSSPGQGGETQYF | TRBJ2-5 | NA | TRBD1 | TRBV7-8
TGTGCCAGCAGCCCTACCGGGACAGGGGGCGTCACTTACTTC | CASSPTGTGGVTYF | TRBJ2-7 | NA | TRBD1 | TRBV9
TGTGCCAGCAGCTTGCACCGGGGCAGGGGTGGAAACACCATATATTTT | CASSLHRGRGGNTIYF | TRBJ1-3 | NA | NA | TRBV5-5
TGTGCCAGCAGTGACTGGACTAGCGGGGGCCTCCAAGAGACCCAGTACTTC | CASSDWTSGGLQETQYF | TRBJ2-5 | NA | TRBD2 | TRBV2
TGTGCCAGCAGCTTAGTAACAGGGGAGAGAGTGTTTTTT | CASSLVTGERVFF | TRBJ1-4 | NA | TRBD1 | TRBV7-9
TGTGCCAGCAGCCAAGATGTCTCCTACAATGAGCAGTTCTTC | CASSQDVSYNEQFF | TRBJ2-1 | few | NA | TRBV4-2
TGTGCCTGGAGTCCTGGACAGGGCAGCTACAATGAGCAGTTCTTC | CAWSPGQGSYNEQFF | TRBJ2-1 | once | TRBD1 | TRBV30
TGTGCCAGCAGCTACTTACAGGGCACCACCTACGAGCAGTACTTC | CASSYLQGTTYEQYF | TRBJ2-7 | NA | NA | TRBV7-6
TGTGCCAGCAGCCTAACCGGGACAGCGAATCAGCCCCAGCATTTT | CASSLTGTANQPQHF | TRBJ1-5 | NA | TRBD1 | TRBV6-5
TGCGCCAGCAGCGATCGGGCTAGCGGCACCTACGAGCAGTACTTC | CASSDRASGTYEQYF | TRBJ2-7 | NA | TRBD2 | TRBV5-1
TGCGCCAGCAGCTCCGGGACAGACACCGGGGAGCTGTTTTTT | CASSSGTDTGELFF | TRBJ2-2 | NA | TRBD1 | TRBV5-1
TGTGCCAGCAGGACAGGGGGCTCTAGCAATCAGCCCCAGCATTTT | CASRTGGSSNQPQHF | TRBJ1-5 | NA | TRBD1 | TRBV27
TGTGCTAGTGCCAACATAAGAGGACGAAGGGAGCAGTACTTC | CASANIRGRREQYF | TRBJ2-7 | NA | NA | TRBV12-5
TGTGCCAGCAGCTTAGGGGCTAGCGGGGGGGCCTTGGATACGCAGTATTTT | CASSLGASGGALDTQYF | TRBJ2-3 | NA | TRBD2 | TRBV7-9
TGTGCCTGGGACAGGGGTTCACCCCTCCACTTT | CAWDRGSPLHF | TRBJ1-6 | NA | TRBD1 | TRBV30
TGTGCCAGCAGCTTGGAGTTGAACACTGAAGCTTTCTTT | CASSLELNTEAFF | TRBJ1-1 | NA | NA | TRBV7-3